A selection of T cell receptor beta chains follows, all from one sample in a study of beta chain features in type 1 diabetes. Here immunoSEQ multiplex PCR was the method, and the copy in TCRdb shows in-frame clones only, minus some. The table shows 110,000 to 150,000 clones, with around 8.7% occurring only once. Sequences were obtained from central memory CD4+ T cells from blood. The receptors derive from a man in his late teens or twenties in good health. The CDR3 runs from the conserved cysteine through the conserved F or W. The D gene is left open where the match is weak.

v_call d_call cdr3_aa
TRBV29-1 TRBD2 CSVEELAGDSYEQYF
TRBV25-1 NA CASSERTGRAGDTQYF
TRBV27 NA CASSLRDTHTQYF
TRBV7-2 TRBD1 CASSRQGGDGEQYF
TRBV7-3 TRBD2 CASSLTSGGAWEQFF
TRBV19 NA CASSRHQLETQYF
TRBV6-5 TRBD2 CASSLGTSGAYEQYF
TRBV2 NA CASKQAANTGELFF
TRBV7-6 NA CASSLATDYNSPLHF
TRBV7-9 NA CASSFAGSNTGELFF
TRBV2 NA CASSGGGGKTQYF
TRBV19 TRBD1 CASRRDRGETQYF
TRBV2 TRBD1 CANSGGRSQPQHF
TRBV6-1 TRBD2 CASSEVPAGGLAKNIQYF
TRBV19 TRBD2 CASSTYSAGGHNEQFF
TRBV7-9 NA CASSSVYEQYF
TRBV20-1 NA CSASSDNEQFF
TRBV19 NA CASSSQGHGYTF
TRBV4-2 NA CASSLAGLETQYF
TRBV20-1 NA CSAGDEGGYTF
TRBV18 TRBD1 CASSRTGVGTEAFF
TRBV19 NA CASSPPRTTTGELFF
TRBV30 NA CALSRDIYGYTF
TRBV15 TRBD1 CATSIGGGNTGELFF
TRBV28 TRBD1 CASSMGRGNQPQHF
TRBV19 NA CASSPHRESTDTQYF
TRBV7-2 NA CASSLALYGYTF
TRBV6-5 TRBD1 CASSWGQFDSPLHF
TRBV6-5 TRBD2 CASSYTSGGETQYF
TRBV7-2 TRBD1 CASSPDRGLNYGYTF
TRBV19 TRBD1 CASSIFRGSNQPQHF